This entry lists 15 T cell receptor beta chains sequenced from one sample in a study of blood T cell repertoires in COVID-19 (dated by TCRdb to the early 2020s). To prepare the library, the immunoSEQ multiplex PCR assay was applied. The table was pulled from immuneACCESS by TCRdb, which kept in-frame rearrangements only. Such tables lose some clones; where checked, under half of the loss comes from unresolved V genes, and the rest has no known cause. This sample has about 220,000 clones in its table, and roughly 80% of those were observed once. The ten largest clones add up to around 20% of the sample. The source material was peripheral blood. These receptor sequences come from a man younger than 45 with active or convalescent COVID-19.

This clone was recorded a few times. This rearrangement joins TRBV14 to TRBJ2-7; D is ambiguous. CDR1 and CDR2 (germline): SGHDN, FVKESK. The CDR3 loop spans 12 amino acids. V lost 4 bases to trimming and J lost 6 bases, with 10 bases between them. This chain's CDR3 is CASSLYRSEQYF. Written as DNA, the CDR3 is TGTGCCAGCAGCCTATATCGGAGCGAGCAGTACTTC.

V gene TRBV19 combines with J gene TRBJ1-1; weak D call: TRBD1 (5 bases). The ends were cut back, 10 bases at V and 2 bases at J, with 20 bases in the middle. The CDR3 runs 15 residues. The germline gives CDR1 LNHDA, CDR2 SQIVND (reference sequence). The CDR3 DNA is TGTGCCATAAACGGGGGTCGGGAGCGTAACACTGAAGCTTTCTTT. Translated, it gives CAINGGRERNTEAFF.

The gene calls are TRBV4-2 and TRBJ2-3; D not resolved. Trimming removed 7 bases from V and 1 base from J, with 12 bases in between. From germline, CDR1 is LGHNA and CDR2 YNFKEQ. CDR3 size: 14 residues. The chain's CDR3 is CASNQPEGTDTQYF. CDR3 bases: TGTGCCAGCAACCAGCCCGAGGGCACAGATACGCAGTATTTT.

The chain employs TRBV11-1 and TRBJ2-1; 7 nucleotides agree with TRBD2. The J segment lost 6 bases and the V segment lost 1 base, leaving 6 bases of the junction unmatched. The germline V gene has CDR1 SGHAT and CDR2 FQDESV (reference sequence). The CDR3 loop spans 15 amino acids. The CDR3 coding sequence is TGTGCCAGCAGCTTAGAACTAGCGATGGGCAATGAGCAGTTCTTC. It is translated as CASSLELAMGNEQFF.

The gene calls are TRBV5-4 and TRBJ2-1; 11 bases are a match to TRBD2. CDR1 is SGHNT, CDR2 YYREEE, per germline (reference sequence). Trimming at V came to 1 base and at J to 8 bases, leaving 8 bases not matched to a gene. The CDR3 extends over 16 amino acids. CDR3 DNA: TGTGCCAGCAGCTTGAGGCTAGCGGGAGGCGTGGATGAGCAGTTCTTC. Protein sequence: CASSLRLAGGVDEQFF.

The chain links TRBV6-2 or TRBV6-3 to TRBJ2-2, with D tentatively TRBD1 (5 bases). There are 16 residues in the CDR3. Germline loops: CDR1 MNHEY, CDR2 SVGEGT. V was cut by 0 bases and J by 5 bases, with 13 bases left in between. CDR3 nucleotide sequence: TGTGCCAGCAGTTACTCCCCCAGGGTTCGTACCGGGGAGCTGTTTTTT. It encodes CASSYSPRVRTGELFF.

This clone was recorded once. The chain couples TRBV7-2 to TRBJ1-3; 9 nucleotides align to TRBD1. This CDR3 has 19 amino acids. The germline gives CDR1 SGHTA, CDR2 FQGNSA. V dropped 3 bases and J dropped 0; count of bases not matched to a gene: 12. This chain's CDR3 is CASSFFGQGRFASGNTIYF. CDR3 in DNA: TGTGCCAGCAGCTTCTTCGGACAGGGGAGATTCGCCTCTGGAAACACCATATATTTT.

J is TRBJ1-4 and V is TRBV4-1; no definite D call. The ends were cut back, 1 base at V and 8 bases at J, with 17 bases in the middle. Germline V lookup: CDR1 MGHRA, CDR2 YSYEKL. The CDR3 is made up of 16 amino acids. The CDR3, as DNA: TGCGCCAGCAGCCAAGTAACTCCCCCTACCGGGGAAAAACTGTTTTTT. Encoded protein: CASSQVTPPTGEKLFF.

The J gene is TRBJ2-4, the V gene TRBV7-3; 9 bases agree with TRBD1. The V gene end was trimmed by 5 bases and the J gene end by 8 bases; junction bases not matched to a gene: 7. Germline loops: CDR1 SGHTA, CDR2 FQGTGA. The CDR3 covers 14 residues. The CDR3 DNA follows: TGTGCCAGCAGCCCCACAGGGGGCGGGGACATTCAGTACTTC. It yields the protein CASSPTGGGDIQYF.

The J gene is TRBJ2-1, the V gene TRBV7-9; possible D gene TRBD2, 5 bases. The CDR3 runs 13 residues. Germline V lookup: CDR1 SEHNR, CDR2 FQNEAQ (reference sequence). The V gene lost 10 bases and the J gene lost 6 bases, with 16 bases spanning the gap. CDR3 sequence: CAIPRESTNEQFF. The CDR3 DNA follows: TGTGCCATCCCCCGGGAATCAACCAATGAGCAGTTCTTC. The whole variable domain, remainder taken from reference TRBV7-9 and TRBJ2-1, is DTGVSQNPRHKITKRGQNVTFRCDPISEHNRLYWYRQTLGQGPEFLTYFQNEAQLEKSRLLSDRFSAERPKGSFSTLEIQRTEQGDSAMYLCAIPRESTNEQFFGPGTRLTVL.

The chain carries TRBV6-1 and TRBJ1-1; D is unresolved. This CDR3 comprises 13 residues. Germline V gene sequence: CDR1 MNHNS, CDR2 SASEGT. V was shortened by 3 bases and J by 7 bases, with 12 bases between the two germline ends. DNA of the CDR3: TGTGCCAGCAGTGAGGGCCCTTGGCTTGAAGCTTTCTTT. Translating it yields CASSEGPWLEAFF.

The rearrangement links TRBV7-9 to TRBJ2-1, with 8 bases identical to TRBD1. Unmatched junction bases numbered 8, after V lost 4 bases and J lost 3 bases. Per germline, CDR1 SEHNR and CDR2 FQNEAQ (reference sequence). The CDR3 extends over 16 amino acids. Written as DNA, the CDR3 is TGTGCCAGCAGCTCCCACCGGGACAGGAGCTACAATGAGCAGTTCTTC. Translated: CASSSHRDRSYNEQFF.

V usage is TRBV10-3 and J usage is TRBJ1-1; tentative D call: TRBD1 (6 bases). The CDR3 totals 13 residues. The germline CDR1 and CDR2 sequences are ENHRY and SYGVKD. V shed 0 bases and J shed 9 bases, with 11 bases lying between them. The CDR3 coding sequence is TGTGCCATCAGTGAGTCCGGACAGAGCAAAGCTTTCTTT. Protein product: CAISESGQSKAFF.

The chain is built from TRBV7-9 and TRBJ2-3; possible D gene TRBD1, 6 bases. Germline V lookup: CDR1 SEHNR, CDR2 FQNEAQ (reference sequence). The germline V and J ends were trimmed by 8 bases and 6 bases, with 12 bases remaining between them. CDR3 size: 12 residues. The CDR3 is CASDQGTDTQYF. DNA of the CDR3: TGTGCCAGCGACCAGGGGACCGATACGCAGTATTTT.

V and J are TRBV5-1 and TRBJ2-7; possible D gene TRBD2, 6 bases. This CDR3 region has 15 residues. V was trimmed by 3 bases and J by 4 bases, leaving 17 bases between them. Germline CDR1 reads SGHRS; CDR2 reads YFSETQ. As DNA, the CDR3 is TGCGCCAGCAGCTCGGGGTACACTAGCCTGTACGAGCAGTACTTC. Translation: CASSSGYTSLYEQYF.